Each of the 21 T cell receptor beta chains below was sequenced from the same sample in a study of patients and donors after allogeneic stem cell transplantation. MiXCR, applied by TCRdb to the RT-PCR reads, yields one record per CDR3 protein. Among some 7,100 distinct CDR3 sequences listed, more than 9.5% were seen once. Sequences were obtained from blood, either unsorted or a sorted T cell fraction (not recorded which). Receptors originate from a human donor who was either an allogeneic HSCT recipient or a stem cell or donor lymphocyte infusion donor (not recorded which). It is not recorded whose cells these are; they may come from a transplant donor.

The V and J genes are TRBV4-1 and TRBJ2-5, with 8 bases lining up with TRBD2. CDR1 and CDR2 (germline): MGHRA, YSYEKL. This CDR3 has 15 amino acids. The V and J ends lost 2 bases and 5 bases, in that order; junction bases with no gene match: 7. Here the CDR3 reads CASSQPISGAETQYF. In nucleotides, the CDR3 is TGCGCCAGCAGCCAACCCATTAGCGGGGCGGAGACCCAGTACTTC.

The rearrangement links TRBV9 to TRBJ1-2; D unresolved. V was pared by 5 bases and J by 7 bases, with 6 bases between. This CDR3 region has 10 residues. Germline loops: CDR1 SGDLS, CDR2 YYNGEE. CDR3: CASSGGGYTF. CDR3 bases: TGTGCCAGCAGTGGAGGTGGCTACACCTTC.

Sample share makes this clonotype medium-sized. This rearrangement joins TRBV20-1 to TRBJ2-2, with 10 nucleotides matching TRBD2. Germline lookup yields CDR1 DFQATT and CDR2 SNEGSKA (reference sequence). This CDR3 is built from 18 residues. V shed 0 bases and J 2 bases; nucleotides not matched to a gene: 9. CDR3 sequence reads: CSARDAASGRANTGELFF. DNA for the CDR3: TGCAGTGCTAGAGATGCGGCTAGCGGGAGAGCCAACACCGGGGAGCTGTTTTTT.

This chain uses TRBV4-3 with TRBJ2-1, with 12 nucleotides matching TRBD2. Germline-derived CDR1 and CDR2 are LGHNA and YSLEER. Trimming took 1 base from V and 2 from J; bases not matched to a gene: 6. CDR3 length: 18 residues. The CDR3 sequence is CASSQGQLAGGPYNEQFF. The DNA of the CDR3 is TGCGCCAGCAGCCAAGGCCAACTAGCGGGAGGACCCTACAATGAGCAGTTCTTC.

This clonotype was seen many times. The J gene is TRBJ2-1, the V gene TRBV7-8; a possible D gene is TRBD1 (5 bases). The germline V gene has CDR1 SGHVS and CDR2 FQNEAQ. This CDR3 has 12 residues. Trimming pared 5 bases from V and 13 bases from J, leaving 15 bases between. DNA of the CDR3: TGTGCCAGCAGCCGGGCTGGGGCTGAACAGTTCTTC. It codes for CASSRAGAEQFF.

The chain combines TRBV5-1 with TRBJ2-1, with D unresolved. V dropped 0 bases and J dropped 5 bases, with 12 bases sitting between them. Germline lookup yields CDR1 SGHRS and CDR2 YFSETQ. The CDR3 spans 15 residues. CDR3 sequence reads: CASSLVRISDNEQFF. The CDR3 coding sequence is TGCGCCAGCAGCTTGGTCCGCATCAGTGACAATGAGCAGTTCTTC. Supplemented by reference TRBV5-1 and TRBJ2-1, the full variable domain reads KAGVTQTPRYLIKTRGQQVTLSCSPISGHRSVSWYQQTPGQGLQFLFEYFSETQRNKGNFPGRFSGRQFSNSRSEMNVSTLELGDSALYLCASSLVRISDNEQFFGPGTRLTVL.

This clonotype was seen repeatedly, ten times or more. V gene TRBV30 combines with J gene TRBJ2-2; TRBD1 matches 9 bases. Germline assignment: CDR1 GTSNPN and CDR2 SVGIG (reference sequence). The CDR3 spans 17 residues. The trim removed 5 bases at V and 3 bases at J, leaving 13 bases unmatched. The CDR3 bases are TGTGCCTGGGCCCCTAGAACAGGGGGCTCGGACACCGGGGAGCTGTTTTTT. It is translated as CAWAPRTGGSDTGELFF.

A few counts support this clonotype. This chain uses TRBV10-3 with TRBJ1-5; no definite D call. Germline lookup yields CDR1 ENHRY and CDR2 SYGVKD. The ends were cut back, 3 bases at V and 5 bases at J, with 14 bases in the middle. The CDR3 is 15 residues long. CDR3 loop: CAISESSGRDQPQHF. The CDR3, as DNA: TGTGCCATCAGTGAATCCAGCGGTAGGGATCAGCCCCAGCATTTT.

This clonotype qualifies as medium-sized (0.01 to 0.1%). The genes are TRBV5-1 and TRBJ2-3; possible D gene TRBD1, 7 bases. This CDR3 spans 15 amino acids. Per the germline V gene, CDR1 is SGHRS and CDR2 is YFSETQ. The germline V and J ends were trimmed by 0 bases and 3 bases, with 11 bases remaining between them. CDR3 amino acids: CASSLETGRTDTQYF. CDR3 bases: TGCGCCAGCAGCTTGGAGACAGGGAGGACAGATACGCAGTATTTT.

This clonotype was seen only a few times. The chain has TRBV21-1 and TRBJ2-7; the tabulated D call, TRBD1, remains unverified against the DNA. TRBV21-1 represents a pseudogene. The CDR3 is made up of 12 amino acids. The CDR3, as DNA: TGTGCCAGTTCGGGACATTTATTCGAGCAGTACGTC. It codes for CASSGHLFEQYV.

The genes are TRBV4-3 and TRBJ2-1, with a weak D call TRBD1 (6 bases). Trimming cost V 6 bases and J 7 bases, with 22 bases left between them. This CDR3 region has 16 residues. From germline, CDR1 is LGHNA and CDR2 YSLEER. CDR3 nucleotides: TGCGCCAGCAGTCACCTGCCCCCACAGGGACCAAATGAGCAGTTCTTC. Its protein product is CASSHLPPQGPNEQFF.

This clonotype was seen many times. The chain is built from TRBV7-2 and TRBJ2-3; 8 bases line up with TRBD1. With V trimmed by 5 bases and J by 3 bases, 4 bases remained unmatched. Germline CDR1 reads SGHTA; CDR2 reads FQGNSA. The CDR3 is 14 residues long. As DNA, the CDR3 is TGTGCCAGCAGCACACAGGGGGTGACAGATACGCAGTATTTT. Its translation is CASSTQGVTDTQYF.

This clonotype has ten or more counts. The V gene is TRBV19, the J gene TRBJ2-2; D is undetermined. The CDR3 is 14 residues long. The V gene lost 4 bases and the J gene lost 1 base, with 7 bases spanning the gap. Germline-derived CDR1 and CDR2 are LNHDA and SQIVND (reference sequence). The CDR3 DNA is TGTGCCAGTAGTAGTGGTGGGAACACCGGGGAGCTGTTTTTT. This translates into CASSSGGNTGELFF. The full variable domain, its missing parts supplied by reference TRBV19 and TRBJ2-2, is DGGITQSPKYLFRKEGQNVTLSCEQNLNHDAMYWYRQDPGQGLRLIYYSQIVNDFQKGDIAEGYSVSREKKESFPLTVTSAQKNPTAFYLCASSSGGNTGELFFGEGSRLTVL.

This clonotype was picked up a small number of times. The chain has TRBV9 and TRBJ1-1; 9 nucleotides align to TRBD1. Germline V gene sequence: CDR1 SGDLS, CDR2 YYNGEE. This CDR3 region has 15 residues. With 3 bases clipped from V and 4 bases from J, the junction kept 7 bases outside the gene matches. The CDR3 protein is CASSEHPTGGTEAFF. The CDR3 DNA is TGTGCCAGCAGCGAGCACCCGACAGGGGGCACTGAAGCTTTCTTT. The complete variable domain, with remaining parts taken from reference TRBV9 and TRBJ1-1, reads DSGVTQTPKHLITATGQRVTLRCSPRSGDLSVYWYQQSLDQGLQFLIQYYNGEERAKGNILERFSAQQFPDLHSELNLSSLELGDSALYFCASSEHPTGGTEAFFGQGTRLTVV.

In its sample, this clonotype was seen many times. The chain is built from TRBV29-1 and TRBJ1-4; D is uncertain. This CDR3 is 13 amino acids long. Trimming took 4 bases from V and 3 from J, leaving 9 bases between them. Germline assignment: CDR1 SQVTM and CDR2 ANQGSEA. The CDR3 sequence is CSVVSGANEKLFF. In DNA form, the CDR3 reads TGCAGCGTTGTCAGCGGGGCTAATGAAAAACTGTTTTTT.

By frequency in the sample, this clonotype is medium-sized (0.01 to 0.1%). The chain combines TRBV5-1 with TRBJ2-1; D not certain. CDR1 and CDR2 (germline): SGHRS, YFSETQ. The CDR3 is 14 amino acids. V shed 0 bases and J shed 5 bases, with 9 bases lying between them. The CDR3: CASSLGGPHNEQFF. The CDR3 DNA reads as TGCGCCAGCAGCTTGGGTGGACCACACAATGAGCAGTTCTTC.

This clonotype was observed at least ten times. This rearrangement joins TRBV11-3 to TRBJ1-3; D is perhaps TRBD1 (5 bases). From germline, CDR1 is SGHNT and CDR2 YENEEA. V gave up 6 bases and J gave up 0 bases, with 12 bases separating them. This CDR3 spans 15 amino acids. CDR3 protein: CASSQQVDSGNTIYF. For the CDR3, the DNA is TGTGCCAGCAGTCAACAGGTCGACTCTGGAAACACCATATATTTT.

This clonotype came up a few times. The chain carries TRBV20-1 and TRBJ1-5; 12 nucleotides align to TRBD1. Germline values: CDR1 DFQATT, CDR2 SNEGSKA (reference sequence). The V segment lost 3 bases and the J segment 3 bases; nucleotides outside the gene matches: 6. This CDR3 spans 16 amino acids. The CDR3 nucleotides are TGCAGTGCTAGGGCCGGGACAGGGGGCGTCAATCAGCCCCAGCATTTT. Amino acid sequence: CSARAGTGGVNQPQHF.

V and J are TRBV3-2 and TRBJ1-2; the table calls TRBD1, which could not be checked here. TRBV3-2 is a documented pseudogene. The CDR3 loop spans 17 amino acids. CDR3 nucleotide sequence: TGTGCCAGCACCATGGACAGGGGGCTTCTGACCGACTATGGCTACACCTTC. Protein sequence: CASTMDRGLLTDYGYTF.

CDR3 sequence: CATSGTGSYNEQFF. The CDR3 DNA follows: TGTGCCACCAGCGGGACGGGCTCCTACAATGAGCAGTTCTTC. The rearrangement joins TRBV12-3 or TRBV12-4 to TRBJ2-1; 7 positions agree with TRBD2. The CDR3 consists of 14 residues. V dropped 10 bases and J dropped 0; count of bases not matched to a gene: 6.

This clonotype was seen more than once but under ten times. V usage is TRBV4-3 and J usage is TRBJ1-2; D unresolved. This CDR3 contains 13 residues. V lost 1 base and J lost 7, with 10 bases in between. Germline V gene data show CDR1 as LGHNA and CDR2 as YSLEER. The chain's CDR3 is CASSQGIRSGYTF. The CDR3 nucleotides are TGCGCCAGCAGCCAAGGTATACGAAGTGGCTACACCTTC.